This TCR beta chain was sequenced for a study of blood T cell repertoires in COVID-19. Study-level information: Acute-phase and convalescent COVID-19 samples originated in the United States, Italy and Spain.

Across about two dozen US areas, participants ranged in age from about 18 to 90 years. Donors in Cohort 3 who had recovered were those with two negative PCRs, healthcare professional clearance, or resolution of their symptoms. In the authors' workflow: Estimates of nucleated cell counts were drawn from the amplification of reference gene primers. Produced via immunoSEQ multiplex PCR; TCRdb's table is partial and in-frame only. D and trimming were read from the DNA, whereas the V and J calls and clone size are those reported in that table. This sample has hundreds of thousands of clones, with about 88% found just once. This clonotype was obtained from a woman between 35 and 50 years old who had recovered from COVID-19. Sample: PBMCs or T cells enriched from blood (not recorded which).

CDR3 nucleotides: TGTGCCAGCAGCCCGCAGGGCTATGGCTACACCTTC. Its translation: CASSPQGYGYTF. The chain carries TRBV14 and TRBJ1-2; a possible D gene is TRBD1 (5 bases). Looked up from germline, CDR1 is SGHDN and CDR2 is FVKESK. V was trimmed by 4 bases and J by 4 bases, leaving 7 bases between them. This CDR3 is 12 amino acids long.